Below, 3 T cell receptor beta chains from the same sample are listed, as sequenced in a study of a mutant IDH1 vaccine in newly diagnosed glioma. The method was immunoSEQ multiplex PCR; TCRdb's version includes in-frame clones alone and lacks a portion of them. Of 85,000 to 100,000 clones in the sample, roughly 78% are singletons; the top ten hold 7% to 9%. Time point of the sample: baseline, week 1 (first vaccination visit). Treatment given: pre-vaccination baseline after standard-of-care therapy. The sequencing used PBMCs, collected from a glioma patient treated with radiotherapy, temozolomide or both. The receptors were gathered from a man aged 35 to 55 with glioma.

The chain employs TRBV7-6 and TRBJ2-3; 10 nucleotides match TRBD2. With V trimmed by 1 base and J by 7 bases, 11 bases remained unmatched. Looked up from germline, CDR1 is SGHVS and CDR2 is FNYEAQ. The length of the CDR3 is 17 residues. As DNA, the CDR3 is TGTGCCAGCAGCTTAGTAGCGGGAGGCTCCCTGGGAAATACGCAGTATTTT. Translation: CASSLVAGGSLGNTQYF. Drawing the rest from reference TRBV7-6 and TRBJ2-3, the complete variable domain is GAGVSQSPRYKVTKRGQDVALRCDPISGHVSLYWYRQALGQGPEFLTYFNYEAQQDKSGLPNDRFSAERPEGSISTLTIQRTEQRDSAMYRCASSLVAGGSLGNTQYFGPGTRLTVL.

The V gene is TRBV18, the J gene TRBJ2-3, with TRBD2 as a possible D gene (6 bases). Trimming left V 4 bases short and J 6 bases short, with 14 bases between. This CDR3 spans 14 amino acids. Germline CDR1 reads KGHSH; CDR2 reads LQKENI. The DNA of the CDR3 is TGTGCCAGCTCACTAGGACGGGGGAAGGATACGCAGTATTTT. Protein sequence: CASSLGRGKDTQYF.

This clone was detected only a few times. The chain recombines TRBV30 with TRBJ1-1; a weak D match, TRBD1 (5 bases). Trimming stripped 1 base from V and 1 base from J, with 7 bases between. The CDR3 totals 13 residues. Germline V CDR1 and CDR2: GTSNPN, SVGIG (reference sequence). The chain's CDR3 is CAWSGQGNTEAFF. In nucleotides, the CDR3 is TGTGCCTGGAGTGGGCAGGGGAACACTGAAGCTTTCTTT.